The T cell receptor (beta chain) described here comes from a study of blood T cell repertoires in COVID-19. Study background: PBMCs, B-cell-depleted T cells, or T cells were the source of the cDNA or gDNA that made up the material.

The CDR3 is 16 amino acids. V gave up 1 base and J gave up 2 bases; unmatched junction bases: 4. The germline CDR1 and CDR2 sequences are LGHNA and YSLEER. Authors' data handling: The assay estimated nucleated cells by amplifying reference gene primers. Generated by immunoSEQ multiplex PCR, the TCRdb table keeps only in-frame clones and is missing some. The V and J calls and clone size come from that table; D and trimming were worked out from the DNA. The table records tens of thousands of clones, 77% of them present only once. Sequenced material: peripheral blood. The TCR originated in a woman between 65 and 79 years old with acute or convalescent COVID-19. V usage is TRBV4-3 and J usage is TRBJ2-2, with 7 bases that match TRBD2. The CDR3 DNA reads as TGCGCCAGCAGCCAAGGGCGGGGGACTAACACCGGGGAGCTGTTTTTT. It specifies CASSQGRGTNTGELFF.